This is a list of T cell receptor beta chains from one sample in a study of T cell responses to AZD1222 COVID-19 vaccine. Data came from immunoSEQ multiplex PCR; TCRdb stores just in-frame clones and leaves some out. The repertoire holds nearly 110,000 clones, 75% to 95% seen once, with 5% to 7.5% in the top ten. The sample in question was peripheral blood, obtained 28 days after the second AZD1222 dose. These receptors were obtained from an adult who received the AZD1222 COVID-19 vaccine. Each CDR3 is given with its conserved first and last residue. D genes are given only for firm matches. A clone size is listed for some rows: how often the clone was seen (once, few, many), or a class if it is expanded.

d_call j_call v_call clone_size cdr3_aa cdr3_nt
NA TRBJ1-1 TRBV6-4 NA CASSESRGTEAFF TGTGCCAGCAGTGAATCGAGAGGCACTGAAGCTTTCTTT
NA TRBJ1-6 TRBV6-5 few CASSYSRVGNSPLHF TGTGCCAGCAGTTACTCCCGGGTGGGGAATTCACCCCTCCACTTT
NA TRBJ2-7 TRBV7-2 NA CASSLGAPDEQYF TGTGCCAGCAGCTTAGGCGCTCCGGACGAGCAGTACTTC
TRBD2 TRBJ2-1 TRBV4-2 once CASSHATGTSGYYNEQFF TGTGCCAGCAGCCATGCTACCGGGACTAGCGGTTACTACAATGAGCAGTTCTTC
TRBD2 TRBJ2-4 TRBV9 NA CASSVEGLANIQYF TGTGCCAGCAGCGTTGAGGGACTAGCGAACATTCAGTACTTC
NA TRBJ2-2 TRBV11-2 NA CASSRQRAGELFF TGTGCCAGCAGCCGCCAGAGGGCCGGGGAGCTGTTTTTT
NA TRBJ2-4 TRBV12-3/TRBV12-4 once CASSLGGLQYF TGTGCCAGCAGTTTGGGGGGCCTTCAGTACTTC
TRBD1 TRBJ2-7 TRBV15 NA CATSRGGQGYKQYF TGTGCCACCAGCAGAGGGGGACAGGGATACAAGCAGTACTTC
TRBD1 TRBJ1-4 TRBV15 NA CATTYTGTGVEKLFF TGTGCCACCACCTATACCGGGACAGGGGTTGAAAAACTGTTTTTT
TRBD1 TRBJ1-2 TRBV3-1/TRBV3-2 NA CASSRQGLGGYTF TGTGCCAGCAGCCGACAGGGATTAGGTGGCTACACCTTC
NA TRBJ1-2 TRBV3-1/TRBV3-2 NA CASSQVDGLYGYTF TGTGCCAGCAGCCAAGTGGACGGCCTCTATGGCTACACCTTC
NA TRBJ2-5 TRBV4-3 NA CASSQRRGRGGETQYF TGCGCCAGCAGCCAACGGAGGGGCAGGGGGGGAGAGACCCAGTACTTC
NA TRBJ1-2 TRBV9 once CASGGAFAYGYTF TGTGCCAGCGGCGGAGCTTTTGCCTATGGCTACACCTTC
NA TRBJ2-5 TRBV9 few CASSDPRETQYF TGTGCCAGCAGCGATCCACGGGAGACCCAGTACTTC
NA TRBJ1-4 TRBV9 once CASSPGPARGEKLFF TGTGCCAGCAGCCCAGGGCCTGCTCGGGGTGAAAAACTGTTTTTT
TRBD1 TRBJ1-1 TRBV5-1 NA CASTTGGNTEAFF TGCGCCAGCACTACAGGGGGTAACACTGAAGCTTTCTTT
NA TRBJ2-7 TRBV3-1/TRBV3-2 NA CASSQAGTPYEQYF TGTGCCAGCAGCCAAGCCGGGACACCCTACGAGCAGTACTTC
NA TRBJ2-7 TRBV11-2 NA CASSLAGFGEQYF TGTGCCAGCAGCTTAGCAGGGTTTGGAGAGCAGTACTTC
NA TRBJ2-7 TRBV15 NA CATSRVGNTGLGEQYF TGTGCCACCAGCAGAGTTGGAAACACAGGCCTGGGCGAGCAGTACTTC
TRBD1 TRBJ1-5 TRBV7-2 NA CASSGATGGIVSQPQHF TGTGCCAGCAGCGGCGCGACAGGGGGTATAGTGAGTCAGCCCCAGCATTTT
NA TRBJ2-1 TRBV11-2 NA CASSPASDLDAYNEQFF TGTGCCAGCTCCCCGGCGTCGGACCTCGATGCCTACAATGAGCAGTTCTTC
TRBD1 TRBJ1-6 TRBV9 NA CASSVEGQEFDSPLHF TGTGCCAGCAGCGTAGAAGGACAGGAATTCGATTCACCCCTCCACTTT
NA TRBJ2-7 TRBV7-9 NA CASSSPGQPYEQYF TGTGCCAGCAGCTCCCCGGGACAACCCTACGAGCAGTACTTC
NA TRBJ2-3 TRBV18 NA CASSTQATTSTDTQYF TGTGCCAGCTCAACCCAGGCCACGACTAGCACAGATACGCAGTATTTT
NA TRBJ1-2 TRBV6-4 NA CASVGIGGSNYGYTF TGTGCCAGCGTAGGGATCGGGGGGTCTAACTATGGCTACACCTTC
NA TRBJ2-1 TRBV2 NA CASSEGEDPEQFF TGTGCCAGCAGTGAAGGAGAGGACCCTGAGCAGTTCTTC
NA TRBJ1-6 TRBV19 NA CASSISRGSNSPLHF TGTGCCAGTAGTATCAGTCGGGGAAGTAATTCACCCCTCCACTTT
NA TRBJ2-1 TRBV18 NA CASSRNGHVEGNEQFF TGTGCCAGCTCACGAAATGGACACGTCGAAGGCAATGAGCAGTTCTTC
NA TRBJ1-2 TRBV12-3/TRBV12-4 NA CASSFVLYGYTF TGTGCCAGCAGTTTCGTTCTCTATGGCTACACCTTC
NA TRBJ2-7 TRBV14 NA CASSQGPQRGEQYF TGTGCCAGCAGCCAAGGCCCCCAAAGAGGGGAGCAGTACTTC
NA TRBJ2-7 TRBV6-1 once CASSLNWEQYF TGTGCCAGCAGTCTCAATTGGGAGCAGTACTTC
TRBD1 TRBJ1-4 TRBV10-3 NA CAINPGGASEKLFF TGTGCCATCAACCCAGGGGGTGCGAGTGAAAAACTGTTTTTT
TRBD2 TRBJ2-7 TRBV19 NA CASSITGGRNEQYF TGTGCCAGTAGTATAACGGGGGGGCGCAACGAGCAGTACTTC
NA TRBJ1-6 TRBV7-2 NA CASSAVQSGSPLHF TGTGCCAGCAGCGCCGTTCAGTCAGGGTCACCCCTCCACTTT
NA TRBJ1-1 TRBV7-2 NA CASRLTGSTEAFF TGTGCCAGCAGACTAACAGGGTCCACTGAAGCTTTCTTT
NA TRBJ1-1 TRBV27 NA CASSLGLSTEAFF TGTGCCAGCAGTTTAGGCCTCTCCACGGAAGCTTTCTTT
NA TRBJ2-7 TRBV5-6 NA CASSLGGYEQYF TGTGCCAGCAGCTTGGGTGGATACGAGCAGTACTTC
TRBD1 TRBJ1-1 TRBV2 NA CASSEDRQGGNTEAFF TGTGCCAGCAGTGAAGATCGGCAGGGGGGGAACACTGAAGCTTTCTTT
NA TRBJ1-2 TRBV28 NA CASSLGDNRYGYTF TGTGCCAGCAGTTTAGGGGACAACCGCTATGGCTACACCTTC
NA TRBJ2-7 TRBV5-4 few CASSFKGGAYEQYF TGTGCCAGCAGCTTTAAAGGGGGTGCCTACGAGCAGTACTTC